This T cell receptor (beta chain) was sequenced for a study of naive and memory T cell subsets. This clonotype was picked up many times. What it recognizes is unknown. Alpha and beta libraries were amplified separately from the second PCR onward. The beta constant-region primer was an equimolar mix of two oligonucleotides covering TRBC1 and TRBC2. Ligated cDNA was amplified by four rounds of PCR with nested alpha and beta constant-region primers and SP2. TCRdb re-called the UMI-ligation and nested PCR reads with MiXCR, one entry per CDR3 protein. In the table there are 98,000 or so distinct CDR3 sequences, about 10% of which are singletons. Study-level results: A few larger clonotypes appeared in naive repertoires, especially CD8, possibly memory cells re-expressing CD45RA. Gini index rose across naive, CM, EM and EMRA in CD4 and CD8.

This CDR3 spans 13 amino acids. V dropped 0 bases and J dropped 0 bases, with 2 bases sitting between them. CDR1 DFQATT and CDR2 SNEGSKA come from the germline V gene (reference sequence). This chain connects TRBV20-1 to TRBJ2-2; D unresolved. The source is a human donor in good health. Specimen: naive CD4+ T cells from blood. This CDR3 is CSARDSNTGELFF. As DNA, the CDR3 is TGCAGTGCTAGAGACTCGAACACCGGGGAGCTGTTTTTT.